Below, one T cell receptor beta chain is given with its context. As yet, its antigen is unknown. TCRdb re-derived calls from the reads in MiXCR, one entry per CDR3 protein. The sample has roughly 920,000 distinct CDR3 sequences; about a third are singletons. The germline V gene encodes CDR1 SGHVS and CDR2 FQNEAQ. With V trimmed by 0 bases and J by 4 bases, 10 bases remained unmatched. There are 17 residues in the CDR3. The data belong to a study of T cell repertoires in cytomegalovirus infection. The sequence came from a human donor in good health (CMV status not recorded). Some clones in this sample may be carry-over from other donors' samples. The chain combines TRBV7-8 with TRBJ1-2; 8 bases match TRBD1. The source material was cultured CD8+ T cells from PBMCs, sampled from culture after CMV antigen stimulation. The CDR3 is CASSLATGDSLRYGYTF. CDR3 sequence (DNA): TGTGCCAGCAGCTTAGCGACAGGGGACTCCCTTCGCTATGGCTACACCTTC.